What follows is one T cell receptor beta chain and its context. Its specificity is unknown. These data originate in a study of shared clonotypes between healthy human individuals. Broader study findings: Generally, naive subsets came out with larger estimated richness than memory subsets.

About 30,000 T cell genomes, or 200 ng DNA, went into the sorted-subset replicate PCRs. Sequenced by immunoSEQ multiplex PCR; TCRdb stores in-frame clones only, minus some. Among over a million clones listed, approximately 98% were seen once. The study drew all its donors from Caucasian adults living in Nashville, Tennessee. The CDR3 covers 16 residues. Germline V lookup: CDR1 SGDLS, CDR2 YYNGEE. V was pared by 0 bases and J by 4 bases, with 4 bases of the junction left unmatched. The chain carries TRBV9 and TRBJ2-7, with 13 positions matching TRBD2. The receptor's source is a young man in good health. Material for sequencing was naive CD4+ T cells sorted from blood. Indicated subset: CD45RA+ positively selected. CDR3: CASSVGKLAGGYEQYF. CDR3 in DNA: TGTGCCAGCAGCGTAGGAAAACTAGCGGGAGGGTACGAGCAGTACTTC.